A selection of T cell receptor beta chains follows, all from one sample in a study of cytomegalovirus exposure and HLA in healthy donors. Data came from immunoSEQ multiplex PCR; TCRdb stores just in-frame clones and leaves some out. The sample holds about 180,000 clones, roughly four fifths seen once. The material sequenced was PBMCs. These receptors were taken from a man between 18 and 29 years old in good health and CMV-seronegative. The CDR3 runs from the conserved cysteine through the conserved F or W. The D gene is left open where the match is weak. Size is omitted from some rows. Given values are once, few, many or a class for expanded clones.

d_gene	abundance	j_gene	v_gene	CDR3nt	CDR3aa
-	-	TRBJ1-1	TRBV7-3	TGTGCCAGCAGCCCCCGGGGGGTGAACACTGAAGCTTTCTTT	CASSPRGVNTEAFF
TRBD2	-	TRBJ2-7	TRBV10-3	TGTGCCACCACGGGGAGGGGAACTAGCGGAGGATCCTACGAGCAGTACTTC	CATTGRGTSGGSYEQYF
TRBD2	-	TRBJ2-3	TRBV7-9	TGTGCCAGCAGCTCGAAACTAGCGGGGTCCACAGATACGCAGTATTTT	CASSSKLAGSTDTQYF
-	-	TRBJ2-7	TRBV7-9	TGTGCCAGCAGTTCAGAGGCAGGGTTGAGGACCCACGAGCAGTACTTC	CASSSEAGLRTHEQYF
-	once	TRBJ1-1	TRBV2	TGTGCCAGCAGTGGGACAGCTGAAGCTTTCTTT	CASSGTAEAFF
TRBD2	-	TRBJ2-3	TRBV11-2	TGTGCCAGCAGAGGAGCGGGGGGAGTGAATACGCAGTATTTT	CASRGAGGVNTQYF
-	-	TRBJ1-2	TRBV5-1	TGCGCCAGCAGCATACAACGGGACTCGGGGGGCTACACCTTC	CASSIQRDSGGYTF
-	-	TRBJ1-1	TRBV13	TGTGCCAGCAGCCCCAGGCACCTGAACACTGAAGCTTTCTTT	CASSPRHLNTEAFF
-	-	TRBJ1-3	TRBV4-2	TGTGCCAGCAGCCAAGGCCATTCCAGGCTCTCTGGAAACACCATATATTTT	CASSQGHSRLSGNTIYF
TRBD1	-	TRBJ2-3	TRBV11-2	TGTGCCAGCAGCGGACAGGGAAGGGTCAATACGCAGTATTTT	CASSGQGRVNTQYF
TRBD1	-	TRBJ1-1	TRBV6-5	TGTGCCAGCAGGGGGACAGGGGTTACTTTCTTT	CASRGTGVTFF
TRBD2	-	TRBJ2-7	TRBV18	TGTGCCAGCTCACCATGGACGGGGGGTAGGGAGCAGTACTTC	CASSPWTGGREQYF
TRBD1	few	TRBJ2-7	TRBV5-1	TGCGCCAGCAGCGTGGGACAGGGGGCTTTCGAGCAGTACTTC	CASSVGQGAFEQYF
TRBD1	-	TRBJ2-2	TRBV6-6	TGTGCCAGCAGTTACTCAGGGGGCTTTAACACCGGGGAGCTGTTTTTT	CASSYSGGFNTGELFF
-	-	TRBJ2-3	TRBV9	TGTGCCAGCAGCGTAGCCGACGGGAACTCCGTCCATACGCAGTATTTT	CASSVADGNSVHTQYF
TRBD2	-	TRBJ2-1	TRBV6-1	TGTGCCAGCAGGACTAGCGGGGCGTACAATGAGCAGTTCTTC	CASRTSGAYNEQFF
TRBD2	-	TRBJ2-3	TRBV5-1	TGCGCCAGCAGCTCCCTTCCTAGCGGGGGGGATACGCAGTATTTT	CASSSLPSGGDTQYF
-	-	TRBJ2-7	TRBV2	TGTGCCAGCAGCACCGGACAGATCCCGGGCGAGCAGTACTTC	CASSTGQIPGEQYF
-	-	TRBJ1-1	TRBV7-9	TGTGCCAGCAGCTTAACAGGTCTTAGGGCTTTCTTT	CASSLTGLRAFF
TRBD2	-	TRBJ2-2	TRBV2	TGTGCCACCAGACTAGCGGGAGAGAGGACCGGGGAGCTGTTTTTT	CATRLAGERTGELFF
-	-	TRBJ2-7	TRBV19	TGTGCCAGTAGTACAGGGGACGAGCAGTACTTC	CASSTGDEQYF
TRBD2	-	TRBJ2-5	TRBV6-6	TGTGCCAGCAGCCTTGGGACTAGCGCCTACCAAGAGACCCAGTACTTC	CASSLGTSAYQETQYF
TRBD2	-	TRBJ2-7	TRBV2	TGTGCCAGCAGTCCTTGGGGGGGAGGCGAGCAGTACTTC	CASSPWGGGEQYF
TRBD2	many	TRBJ2-1	TRBV4-2	TGTGCCAGCAGCCAAGGGAGGGCTAGCGGGGGGCAGTTCTTC	CASSQGRASGGQFF
-	few	TRBJ1-2	TRBV16	TGTGCCAGCAGCCAATCGAACAATTGGGGCTACACCTTC	CASSQSNNWGYTF
TRBD1	once	TRBJ2-7	TRBV9	TGTGCCAGCAGCGTAGTGGACAGGGCGGTAGAGCAGTACTTC	CASSVVDRAVEQYF
-	-	TRBJ1-1	TRBV5-3	TGTGCCAGAAGCCCTGCGTCCCCGGCGGGGGGAAAGCCTGAAGCTTTCTTT	CARSPASPAGGKPEAFF
-	-	TRBJ1-2	TRBV19	TGTGCCAGTAGTACAGGCTCTGTCTATGGCTACACCTTC	CASSTGSVYGYTF
-	-	TRBJ1-4	TRBV30	TGTGCCTGGAGTGTACGTAAGACAAGGCCTGAAAAACTGTTTTTT	CAWSVRKTRPEKLFF
-	-	TRBJ2-2	TRBV13	TGTGCCAGCAGCTTAGAAGAGACAGGCACCGGGGAGCTGTTTTTT	CASSLEETGTGELFF
-	once	TRBJ2-7	TRBV28	TGTGCCAGCAGTTTGAGGGATAGGCCTTCCGAGCAGTACTTC	CASSLRDRPSEQYF
-	-	TRBJ2-3	TRBV5-4	TGTGCCAGCAGCTTGGGAGCTCTACGAACTAGCACAGATACGCAGTATTTT	CASSLGALRTSTDTQYF
TRBD2	-	TRBJ2-1	TRBV19	TGTGCCAGTAGTATAGCGTCCCCACTAGCGTCCATCTCCTACAATGAGCAGTTCTTC	CASSIASPLASISYNEQFF
-	-	TRBJ2-3	TRBV29-1	TGCAGCGTGTTATTGCTAGCGACTAGCACAGATACGCAGTATTTT	CSVLLLATSTDTQYF
TRBD2	-	TRBJ2-1	TRBV2	TGTGCCAGCAGTGAATTGTCACTAGCGCGCGCGCAGTTCTTC	CASSELSLARAQFF
-	-	TRBJ1-2	TRBV10-3	TGTGCCATCAGTGACAACAGGGTTGGCTACACCTTC	CAISDNRVGYTF
-	-	TRBJ1-1	TRBV28	TGTGCCAGCAGTTTACCGGGGTACACTGAAGCTTTCTTT	CASSLPGYTEAFF
-	-	TRBJ1-1	TRBV9	TGTGCCAGCAGCTCCTGGGGAGAGTCGGACACTGAAGCTTTCTTT	CASSSWGESDTEAFF
-	once	TRBJ1-3	TRBV30	TGTGCCTGGAGTGTACCCCCACAGGATCTTCTGGGAAACACCATATATTTT	CAWSVPPQDLLGNTIYF
TRBD2	-	TRBJ2-1	TRBV4-1	TGCGCCAGCAGGTCGGCGGGCGGGAGCTCCTACAATGAGCAGTTCTTC	CASRSAGGSSYNEQFF